This T cell receptor (beta chain) was recorded in a study of T cell repertoires in cytomegalovirus infection. The table lists this clonotype with many counts. Antigen specificity is unknown. CDR3 length: 18 residues. Per germline, CDR1 SGHVS and CDR2 FNYEAQ. Trimming at V came to 2 bases and at J to 1 base, leaving 4 bases not matched to a gene. Each CDR3 protein gets one entry after TCRdb re-called the reads with MiXCR. The sample holds approximately 910,000 distinct CDR3 sequences; around 30% are singletons and the top ten take roughly 13%. This chain joins TRBV7-6 and TRBJ2-2, with 13 bases identical to TRBD2. The sequence derives from a human donor in good health (CMV status not recorded). Some clones in this sample may be carry-over from other donors' samples. Here the sequenced sample was cultured CD8+ T cells from PBMCs, taken from culture after CMV antigen stimulation. CDR3: CASSLPLAGGRNTGELFF. Written as DNA, the CDR3 is TGTGCCAGCAGCTTACCACTAGCGGGGGGGCGGAACACCGGGGAGCTGTTTTTT.